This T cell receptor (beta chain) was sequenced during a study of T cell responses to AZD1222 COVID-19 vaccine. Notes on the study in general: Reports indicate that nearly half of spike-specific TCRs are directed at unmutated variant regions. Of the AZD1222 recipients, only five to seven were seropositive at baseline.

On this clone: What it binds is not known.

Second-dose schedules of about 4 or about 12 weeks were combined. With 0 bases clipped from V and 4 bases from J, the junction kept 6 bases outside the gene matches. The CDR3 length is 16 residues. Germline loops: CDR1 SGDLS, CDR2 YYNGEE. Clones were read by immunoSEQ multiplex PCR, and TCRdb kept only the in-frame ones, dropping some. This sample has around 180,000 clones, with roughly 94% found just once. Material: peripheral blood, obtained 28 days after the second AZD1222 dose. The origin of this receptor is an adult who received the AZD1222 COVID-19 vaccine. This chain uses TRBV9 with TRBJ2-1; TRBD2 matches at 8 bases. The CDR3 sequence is CASSVGISGMYNEQFF. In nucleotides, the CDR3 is TGTGCCAGCAGCGTAGGAATTAGCGGGATGTACAATGAGCAGTTCTTC. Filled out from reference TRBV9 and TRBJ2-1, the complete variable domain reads DSGVTQTPKHLITATGQRVTLRCSPRSGDLSVYWYQQSLDQGLQFLIQYYNGEERAKGNILERFSAQQFPDLHSELNLSSLELGDSALYFCASSVGISGMYNEQFFGPGTRLTVL.